A single T cell receptor (beta chain) is shown here with its context. As handled by the study authors: Reference gene primer amplification yielded estimated nucleated cell counts. TCRdb's copy holds only in-frame clones and misses some; the assay was immunoSEQ multiplex PCR. The V and J calls and the clone size are those of that table, but D and trimming were determined from the DNA. The sample gives about 24,000 clones, about four fifths of which show up once; less than 8.5% is in the top ten. V lost 5 bases and J lost 8; bases outside the gene matches: 5. The CDR3 runs 13 residues. This entry belongs to a study of blood T cell repertoires in COVID-19. Study background: Specimens from acute and convalescent COVID-19 originated in the United States, Italy and Spain. Sample material is recorded as cDNA or gDNA derived from T cells, B-cell-depleted T cells, or PBMCs.

The V and J genes are TRBV12-3 or TRBV12-4 and TRBJ2-5; 10 bases are shared with TRBD2. This TCR was sampled from a man between 65 and 85 years old with acute or convalescent COVID-19. The source material was peripheral blood. The CDR3 is CASSRTSGATQYF. Written as DNA, the CDR3 is TGTGCCAGCAGTCGGACTAGCGGAGCCACCCAGTACTTC.